Below are 6 T cell receptor beta chains sequenced from a single sample in a study of T cells after yellow fever vaccination. MiXCR was run by TCRdb on the 5' RACE reads, yielding one entry per CDR3 protein. This table has about 250,000 distinct CDR3 sequences, about 3.5% appearing once. Specimen: PBMCs, collected 15 days after the yellow fever booster vaccination. The receptors here all came from a man aged 18 to 30 who received the YFV17D yellow fever vaccine.

This clonotype showed up many times. The V and J genes are TRBV28 and TRBJ1-6, with D perhaps matching TRBD1 (5 bases). V was trimmed by 3 bases and J by 7 bases, leaving 16 bases between them. The CDR3 loop spans 16 amino acids. CDR1 and CDR2 (germline): MDHEN, SYDVKM. CDR3 DNA: TGTGCCAGCAGTTTGGGTGGGGGTGCGGCGAATTCACCCCTCCACTTT. Translated, it gives CASSLGGGAANSPLHF. The full variable domain, in which reference TRBV28 and TRBJ1-6 provide the parts outside the CDR3, is DVKVTQSSRYLVKRTGEKVFLECVQDMDHENMFWYRQDPGLGLRLIYFSYDVKMKEKGDIPEGYSVSREKKERFSLILESASTNQTSMYLCASSLGGGAANSPLHFGNGTRLTVT.

This clonotype has ten or more counts. The chain joins TRBV6-5 to TRBJ1-2, with D unresolved. Looked up from germline, CDR1 is MNHEY and CDR2 is SVGAGI. With 6 bases removed from V and 5 bases from J, the gap between germline ends came to 13 bases. The CDR3 contains 13 residues. The CDR3: CASRSLRDYGYTF. Here the CDR3 DNA reads TGTGCCAGCAGGTCACTTAGGGATTATGGCTACACCTTC.

The V call is TRBV5-1, the J call TRBJ2-5; no definite D call. Trimming took 2 bases from V and 4 from J, leaving 9 bases between them. CDR1 is SGHRS, CDR2 YFSETQ, per germline. This CDR3 has 13 amino acids. CDR3 bases: TGCGCCAGCAGCTTTGGCCTCCGAGAGACCCAGTACTTC. Protein product: CASSFGLRETQYF.

The chain couples TRBV7-2 to TRBJ2-7; 8 nucleotides match TRBD2. This CDR3 contains 16 residues. The germline gives CDR1 SGHTA, CDR2 FQGNSA. J gave up 10 bases and V 5 bases, and 19 bases lay outside the gene matches. The CDR3 DNA sequence: TGTGCCAGCAGCCCTCCCCAGGGGCGGGGGGCAACCGGCCAGTACTTC. Amino acids: CASSPPQGRGATGQYF.

This clonotype was counted ten times or more. V gene TRBV5-6 combines with J gene TRBJ2-2, with 11 positions matching TRBD2. Trimming at V came to 1 base and at J to 5 bases, leaving 7 bases not matched to a gene. Germline V gene sequence: CDR1 SGHDT, CDR2 YYEEEE. The CDR3 loop spans 17 amino acids. This CDR3 is CASSLLLAGGRTGELFF. The CDR3, as DNA: TGTGCCAGCAGCTTGCTCCTAGCGGGGGGCAGGACCGGGGAGCTGTTTTTT.

Ten or more counts support this clonotype. Here the CDR3 reads CASSWTDSWFF. The CDR3 DNA reads TGTGCCAGCAGCTGGACAGACTCCTGGTTCTTC. The chain combines TRBV7-2 with TRBJ2-1, with D tentatively TRBD1 (6 bases). The CDR3 is made up of 11 amino acids. Germline CDR1 and CDR2: SGHTA and FQGNSA. Trimming cost V 4 bases and J 15 bases, with 13 bases left between them.